This T cell receptor beta chain was identified in a study of blood T cells in healthy people across ages. This CDR3 contains 13 residues. The V gene lost 0 bases and the J gene lost 8 bases, with 10 bases spanning the gap. Looked up from germline, CDR1 is MNHEY and CDR2 is SMNVEV (reference sequence). The use of a sample-barcoded 5' primer and a J-beta primer mix characterized a second PCR of about 7 to 12 cycles. Every cDNA molecule bore a tag from a template-switch adaptor containing 12 random nucleotides. TCRdb processed the 5' RACE reads anew with MiXCR; each CDR3 protein has one entry. The table lists over 1,500,000 distinct CDR3 sequences, about 50% of them singletons.

Input material: blood. V gene TRBV27 combines with J gene TRBJ1-2; D unclear. This sequence originates from a woman aged 40 to 55 in good health. This CDR3 reads CASSLSPGGGYTF. The CDR3 DNA sequence: TGTGCCAGCAGTTTATCGCCCGGCGGCGGCTACACCTTC.